This entry lists 21 T cell receptor beta chains sequenced from one sample in a study of blood T cell repertoires in COVID-19. Produced via immunoSEQ multiplex PCR; TCRdb's table is partial and in-frame only. The data contain some 74,000 clones, more than 70% of them seen just once; the ten biggest clones take up approximately 16%. Sequencing used peripheral blood. The receptor source for this set is a man in his sixties or seventies with active or convalescent COVID-19.

This chain joins TRBV25-1 and TRBJ2-5, with D tentatively TRBD2 (6 bases). Trimming pared 4 bases from V and 7 bases from J, leaving 22 bases between. CDR1 is MGHDK and CDR2 is SYGVNS in the germline V gene. This CDR3 has 16 amino acids. The CDR3 DNA sequence: TGTGCCAGCAGTGCACGGGGGACCCCACCCGACGGGACCCAGTACTTC. It encodes CASSARGTPPDGTQYF.

V and J are TRBV4-1 and TRBJ2-7; D may be TRBD2 (5 bases). The V end lost 4 bases, the J end lost 3 bases, and 19 bases lay between the germline ends. CDR3 length: 16 residues. Germline CDR1 and CDR2: MGHRA and YSYEKL. In DNA, the CDR3 is TGCGCCAGCAGCCCCCACGGGGTAGGAGCGAACTACGAGCAGTACTTC. This translates into CASSPHGVGANYEQYF.

This clone was recorded only once. The chain links TRBV19 to TRBJ1-1; D might be TRBD1 (6 bases). V lost 4 bases and J 11 bases, leaving 14 bases between the germline ends. CDR3 size: 12 residues. Germline lookup yields CDR1 LNHDA and CDR2 SQIVND (reference sequence). CDR3 nucleotide sequence: TGTGCCAGTAGTACCAGGGAGGGGGGGGCTTTCTTT. It is translated as CASSTREGGAFF. Full variable domain (remainder filled in from reference TRBV19 and TRBJ1-1): DGGITQSPKYLFRKEGQNVTLSCEQNLNHDAMYWYRQDPGQGLRLIYYSQIVNDFQKGDIAEGYSVSREKKESFPLTVTSAQKNPTAFYLCASSTREGGAFFGQGTRLTVV.

J is TRBJ2-5 and V is TRBV6-6; D gene ambiguous. This CDR3 is 12 amino acids long. Germline V lookup: CDR1 MNHNY, CDR2 SVGAGI (reference sequence). Trimming pared 2 bases from V and 5 bases from J, leaving 6 bases between. The CDR3 protein is CASSYARETQYF. In DNA, the CDR3 is TGTGCCAGCAGTTACGCCAGGGAGACCCAGTACTTC.

The J gene is TRBJ2-7, the V gene TRBV30, with D hard to call. CDR1 and CDR2 (germline): GTSNPN, SVGIG (reference sequence). Trimming removed 3 bases from V and 6 bases from J, with 12 bases in between. The CDR3 spans 12 residues. DNA of the CDR3: TGTGCCTGGAGCCCTAGTAGATCCGAGCAGTACTTC. This sequence encodes CAWSPSRSEQYF.

This clone was picked up a small number of times. The chain combines TRBV15 with TRBJ2-3; D uncertain. Germline V gives CDR1 LNHNV, CDR2 YYDKDF (reference sequence). The CDR3 covers 16 residues. Trimming left V 5 bases short and J 3 bases short, with 18 bases between. CDR3 sequence: CATSGRQAYETDTQYF. The CDR3 region has the DNA TGTGCCACCAGCGGCCGACAAGCTTATGAGACAGATACGCAGTATTTT.

This clone showed up just a few times. The chain uses TRBV30 and TRBJ1-1, with D maybe TRBD1 (6 bases). CDR1 is GTSNPN, CDR2 SVGIG, per germline (reference sequence). The CDR3 contains 13 residues. Trimming took off 2 bases at V and 1 base at J, with 8 bases between the two ends. In DNA form, the CDR3 reads TGTGCCTGGAGTAGACAGGAGAACACTGAAGCTTTCTTT. Translated: CAWSRQENTEAFF.

In this sample, this clone turned up a few times. The V call is TRBV6-5, the J call TRBJ1-2; D is unresolved. CDR3 length: 13 residues. V shed 7 bases and J shed 6 bases, with 15 bases lying between them. CDR1 and CDR2 (germline): MNHEY, SVGAGI. CDR3 protein: CASNPGGSDGYTF. The CDR3 DNA is TGTGCCAGCAACCCTGGAGGGAGCGATGGCTACACCTTC.

CDR3 loop: CAWSKSGGPKDTQYF. The CDR3, as DNA: TGTGCCTGGAGTAAATCGGGGGGGCCTAAAGATACGCAGTATTTT. J is TRBJ2-3 and V is TRBV30, with 8 bases aligning to TRBD2. The V gene's germline CDR1 is GTSNPN and CDR2 SVGIG (reference sequence). Germline trimming cut 2 bases from V and 5 bases from J; bases unmatched to any gene: 9. This CDR3 is 15 amino acids long.

Here the CDR3 reads CATSDFGQGVYNEQFF. The DNA of the CDR3 is TGTGCCACCAGTGATTTCGGACAGGGGGTCTACAATGAGCAGTTCTTC. This sequence joins TRBV24-1 and TRBJ2-1; 10 bases map to TRBD1. Unmatched junction bases numbered 2, after V lost 1 base and J lost 3 bases. The CDR3 contains 16 residues. Germline lookup yields CDR1 KGHDR and CDR2 SFDVKD.

A few counts support this clone. V and J are TRBV4-1 and TRBJ2-4; D is ambiguous. V was trimmed by 1 base and J by 0 bases, leaving 7 bases between them. This CDR3 region has 15 residues. Germline CDR1 is MGHRA and CDR2 is YSYEKL. The CDR3 coding sequence is TGCGCCAGCAGCCAAGCCCCGTTAGCCAAAAACATTCAGTACTTC. Translating it yields CASSQAPLAKNIQYF.

This sequence joins TRBV13 and TRBJ1-2; the D is unclear. The V gene lost 0 bases and the J gene lost 4 bases, with 9 bases spanning the gap. The length of the CDR3 is 14 residues. Germline V gene lookup returns CDR1 PRHDT and CDR2 FYEKMQ (reference sequence). CDR3 residues: CASSLGRLPYGYTF. CDR3 coding DNA: TGTGCCAGCAGCTTAGGGCGGCTACCCTATGGCTACACCTTC.

The CDR3 here is CASSSGQWLNEKLFF. CDR3 bases: TGTGCCAGCAGTTCGGGACAGTGGTTGAATGAAAAACTGTTTTTT. V is TRBV27 and J is TRBJ1-4, with TRBD1 matching over 7 bases. This CDR3 has 15 amino acids. V was clipped by 4 bases and J by 5 bases; unmatched bases: 7. CDR1 is MNHEY and CDR2 is SMNVEV in the germline V gene (reference sequence).

This clone was seen just once. The chain has TRBV12-3 or TRBV12-4 and TRBJ1-1; D is ambiguous. V lost 3 bases and J 5 bases, leaving 10 bases between the germline ends. This CDR3 region has 13 residues. CDR3 sequence: CASSFIPGTEAFF. CDR3 coding DNA: TGTGCCAGCAGTTTTATTCCGGGAACTGAAGCTTTCTTT.

The V gene is TRBV28, the J gene TRBJ1-1, with D possibly matching TRBD1 (5 bases). The V and J ends lost 3 bases and 5 bases respectively, with 13 bases between them. The CDR3 has 14 residues. CDR1 is MDHEN, CDR2 SYDVKM, per germline. As DNA, the CDR3 is TGTGCCAGCAGTTTGGGGCCCCGAACAACTGAAGCTTTCTTT. Translating gives CASSLGPRTTEAFF.

The rearrangement links TRBV5-1 to TRBJ1-3; a possible D gene is TRBD1 (6 bases). The CDR3 runs 14 residues. The V gene lost 2 bases and the J gene lost 4 bases, with 10 bases spanning the gap. The germline V gene encodes CDR1 SGHRS and CDR2 YFSETQ. CDR3 amino acids: CASSFQGSGNTIYF. DNA of the CDR3: TGCGCCAGCAGCTTTCAGGGGAGCGGAAACACCATATATTTT. The whole variable domain, filled in from reference TRBV5-1 and TRBJ1-3, reads KAGVTQTPRYLIKTRGQQVTLSCSPISGHRSVSWYQQTPGQGLQFLFEYFSETQRNKGNFPGRFSGRQFSNSRSEMNVSTLELGDSALYLCASSFQGSGNTIYFGEGSWLTVV.

On this clone itself: An end of the junction differs from the germline gene, which may be a read error. The genes are TRBV10-1 and TRBJ2-3; D possibly corresponds to TRBD2 (7 bases). The length of the CDR3 is 17 residues. CDR1 WNHNN and CDR2 SYGVQD come from the germline V gene (reference sequence). The CDR3 nucleotides read TGCGCCAGCAGTGAGTCGACTCTGGGCGGGGGCACAGATGCGCAGTATTTT. Translating it yields CASSESTLGGGTDAQYF.

The J gene is TRBJ1-2, the V gene TRBV12-2; the D segment call TRBD1 is taken from the table without a DNA check. TRBV12-2 is annotated as a pseudogene. The CDR3 has 17 residues. Written as DNA, the CDR3 is TGTGCAAGTCGCTTACAAGGCGGGTTGTGCAGGGGGAAAGGCTACACCTTC. Its translation is CASRLQGGLCRGKGYTF.

V is TRBV2 and J is TRBJ2-7, with 7 bases that match TRBD2. This CDR3 is built from 16 residues. Trimming cost V 4 bases and J 4 bases; bases outside gene matches: 13. The V gene's germline CDR1 is SNHLY and CDR2 FYNNEI. CDR3 amino acids: CASSGSGAGSQYEQYF. CDR3 nucleotide sequence: TGTGCCAGCAGTGGAAGTGGAGCGGGGTCCCAATACGAGCAGTACTTC.

The gene calls are TRBV12-3 or TRBV12-4 and TRBJ1-1; D not resolved. The CDR3 length is 13 residues. V gave up 6 bases and J gave up 5 bases, with 13 bases separating them. CDR3 residues: CASSEFVETEAFF. CDR3 DNA: TGTGCCAGCAGCGAGTTTGTTGAAACTGAAGCTTTCTTT.

The chain links TRBV7-2 to TRBJ2-2, with 10 positions matching TRBD2. V shed 5 bases, J shed 7 bases, and the junction held 10 bases outside the gene matches. Looked up from germline, CDR1 is SGHTA and CDR2 is FQGNSA. CDR3 length: 16 residues. CDR3 in DNA: TGTGCCAGCAGCCCTCTGCTAGCGGGGGCGGGCGGGGAGCTGTTTTTT. It is translated as CASSPLLAGAGGELFF.